Following are 26 T cell receptor beta chains from one sample sequenced in a study of T cell repertoires in cytomegalovirus infection. Their antigens remain unidentified. TCRdb independently ran MiXCR on the reads; one entry per CDR3 protein. The repertoire holds about 400,000 distinct CDR3 sequences, with about a third as singletons. The material sequenced was cultured PBMCs, taken from culture after CMV antigen stimulation. All receptors derive from a human donor in good health (CMV status not recorded). Some clones in this sample may be carry-over from other donors' samples.

In DNA, the CDR3 is TGCGCCAGCAGCCACATTAGCGGGAGCTACAATGAGCAGTTCTTC. It codes for CASSHISGSYNEQFF. This sequence joins TRBV4-1 and TRBJ2-1; 9 bases are a match to TRBD2. Germline CDR1 MGHRA, CDR2 YSYEKL. This CDR3 has 15 amino acids. V lost 3 bases, J lost 3 bases, and 3 bases stayed unmatched.

The sample holds one count of this clonotype. This chain uses TRBV7-2 with TRBJ2-1; TRBD2 aligns across 7 bases. Germline CDR1 SGHTA, CDR2 FQGNSA. This CDR3 region has 16 residues. The V and J ends lost 1 base and 6 bases, in that order; junction bases with no gene match: 9. The CDR3 protein is CASSLVGPRGSNEQFF. CDR3 bases: TGTGCCAGCAGCTTAGTGGGCCCGCGGGGGAGCAATGAGCAGTTCTTC.

The V and J genes are TRBV7-2 and TRBJ2-5, with TRBD2 identical over 12 bases. Germline V lookup: CDR1 SGHTA, CDR2 FQGNSA. The CDR3 contains 17 residues. Unmatched junction bases numbered 11, after V lost 5 bases and J lost 4 bases. Here the CDR3 DNA reads TGTGCCAGCAGCCCCAACGTCGGACTAGCGGGAAGAGAGACCCAGTACTTC. The encoded protein is CASSPNVGLAGRETQYF.

This clonotype occurred a few times. The V gene is TRBV6-1, the J gene TRBJ2-3; TRBD2 might be the D (5 bases). Trimming shortened V by 0 bases and J by 6 bases, and 13 bases separated the two germline ends. The CDR3 is 15 residues long. The germline V gene has CDR1 MNHNS and CDR2 SASEGT. The CDR3 sequence: CASSEAALAGDTQYF. CDR3 coding DNA: TGTGCCAGCAGTGAAGCGGCGCTAGCTGGGGATACGCAGTATTTT.

This clonotype was observed a handful of times. The chain uses TRBV7-9 and TRBJ1-2, with 7 bases aligning to TRBD1. Germline CDR1 SEHNR, CDR2 FQNEAQ (reference sequence). The CDR3 sequence is 14 residues long. Trimming at V came to 7 bases and at J to 1 base, leaving 6 bases not matched to a gene. The chain's CDR3 is CASTRQGGNYGYTF. DNA of the CDR3: TGTGCCAGCACCAGACAGGGAGGTAACTATGGCTACACCTTC.

Only a few counts were recorded for this clonotype. This sequence joins TRBV19 and TRBJ2-2, with 9 bases fitting TRBD1. This CDR3 has 14 amino acids. The germline V gene has CDR1 LNHDA and CDR2 SQIVND (reference sequence). V lost 5 bases and J lost 6; bases outside the gene matches: 4. The CDR3 DNA follows: TGTGCCAGTAGTCTACAGGGGGCATCCGGGGAGCTGTTTTTT. This gives the protein CASSLQGASGELFF.

This clonotype came up a few times. The chain joins TRBV7-8 to TRBJ1-2; D uncertain. This CDR3 region has 14 residues. The V and J ends lost 4 bases and 4 bases respectively, with 13 bases between them. The germline gives CDR1 SGHVS, CDR2 FQNEAQ. In DNA, the CDR3 is TGTGCCAGCAGCTCGGGGAGGTTTGGCTATGGCTACACCTTC. Amino acid sequence: CASSSGRFGYGYTF. The full variable domain, rest sourced from reference TRBV7-8 and TRBJ1-2, is GAGVSQSPRYKVAKRGQDVALRCDPISGHVSLFWYQQALGQGPEFLTYFQNEAQLDKSGLPSDRFFAERPEGSVSTLKIQRTQQEDSAVYLCASSSGRFGYGYTFGSGTRLTVV.

The chain couples TRBV6-6 to TRBJ1-1; TRBD1 aligns across 7 bases. In germline, CDR1 is MNHNY, CDR2 SVGAGI (reference sequence). V shed 5 bases and J 1 base; nucleotides not matched to a gene: 7. The CDR3 consists of 15 residues. CDR3 nucleotides: TGTGCCAGCAGTGGCCAGGGGGGGGGGAACACTGAAGCTTTCTTT. This encodes CASSGQGGGNTEAFF.

This clonotype was observed a handful of times. The rearrangement uses TRBV2 and TRBJ2-3; no clear D. The CDR3 is made up of 12 amino acids. Trimming stripped 7 bases from V and 4 bases from J, with 9 bases between. Germline-derived CDR1 and CDR2 are SNHLY and FYNNEI. The CDR3 loop is CASIPDPDTQYF. The CDR3 DNA is TGTGCCAGCATTCCTGACCCAGATACGCAGTATTTT.

This clonotype has only a few counts. The chain carries TRBV19 and TRBJ2-1, with 12 bases matching TRBD2. The CDR3 has 17 residues. Germline V gene lookup returns CDR1 LNHDA and CDR2 SQIVND (reference sequence). The ends lost 5 bases at V and 7 bases at J; junction bases unmatched: 12. CDR3 loop: CASSFRLAGASSNEQFF. The CDR3 DNA follows: TGTGCCAGTAGTTTTCGACTAGCGGGGGCGTCCTCTAATGAGCAGTTCTTC.

This clonotype has only a few counts. V gene TRBV4-1 combines with J gene TRBJ2-7; the match to TRBD2 covers 9 bases. Trimming took 8 bases from V and 4 from J; bases not matched to a gene: 12. Germline CDR1 is MGHRA and CDR2 is YSYEKL. CDR3 length: 15 residues. Here the CDR3 reads CASRTLAGKNYEQYF. The CDR3 region has the DNA TGCGCCAGCCGGACCCTAGCGGGAAAAAATTACGAGCAGTACTTC.

This clonotype was seen a handful of times. The rearrangement joins TRBV6-4 to TRBJ2-6; D call uncertain. The germline gives CDR1 MRHNA, CDR2 SNTAGT. The CDR3 length is 14 residues. V was shortened by 4 bases and J by 3 bases, with 7 bases between the two germline ends. The CDR3 loop reads CASSVVIGANVLTF. DNA for the CDR3: TGTGCCAGCAGTGTAGTTATTGGGGCCAACGTCCTGACTTTC.

This sequence joins TRBV10-2 and TRBJ2-5; D not certain. The CDR3 has 12 residues. Germline CDR1 reads WSHSY; CDR2 reads SAAADI. The V and J ends lost 0 bases and 7 bases respectively, with 6 bases between them. DNA of the CDR3: TGCGCCAGCAGTGAGTCCCGCGGGACCCAGTACTTC. Amino acid sequence: CASSESRGTQYF.

The CDR3 DNA reads as TGCAGTGCTATGAAGACTAGCAGCGGGCAAGAGACCCAGTACTTC. Translation: CSAMKTSSGQETQYF. V usage is TRBV20-1 and J usage is TRBJ2-5, with 7 positions matching TRBD2. Germline trimming cut 4 bases from V and 2 bases from J; bases unmatched to any gene: 10. CDR1 and CDR2 from the germline V gene are DFQATT and SNEGSKA (reference sequence). The CDR3 totals 15 residues.

In this sample, this clonotype turned up a few times. This rearrangement joins TRBV4-1 to TRBJ2-7; the D gene is possibly TRBD2 (6 bases). This CDR3 contains 15 residues. CDR1 is MGHRA, CDR2 YSYEKL, per germline. Trimming cost V 4 bases and J 3 bases, with 16 bases left between them. Here the CDR3 reads CASSLRDFADYEQYF. DNA of the CDR3: TGCGCCAGCAGCCTAAGGGACTTTGCTGACTACGAGCAGTACTTC.

This clonotype was picked up one time. The V gene is TRBV29-1, the J gene TRBJ1-1; D possibly corresponds to TRBD1 (6 bases). This CDR3 has 11 residues. Germline CDR1 reads SQVTM; CDR2 reads ANQGSEA. V dropped 6 bases and J dropped 6 bases, with 11 bases sitting between them. The CDR3 sequence is CSVEGGSEAFF. The CDR3 DNA reads as TGCAGCGTCGAGGGGGGTTCTGAAGCTTTCTTT.

This clonotype was counted ten times or more. CDR3 in amino acids: CASSERPTEAFF. The DNA of the CDR3 is TGTGCCAGCAGTGAACGACCAACTGAAGCTTTCTTT. This chain uses TRBV6-1 with TRBJ1-1; no clear D. The V end was cut by 2 bases, the J end by 5 bases, with 6 bases between. Looked up from germline, CDR1 is MNHNS and CDR2 is SASEGT. The CDR3 runs to 12 residues.

This clonotype was seen more than once but under ten times. The rearrangement joins TRBV12-3 or TRBV12-4 to TRBJ2-2; D possibly corresponds to TRBD1 (5 bases). V lost 4 bases and J lost 1, with 19 bases in between. This CDR3 region has 18 residues. The CDR3 DNA follows: TGTGCCAGCAGTTCATCAAGGGTGTTTACAGGGAACACCGGGGAGCTGTTTTTT. Its protein is CASSSSRVFTGNTGELFF.

V is TRBV10-3 and J is TRBJ2-3; 11 positions agree with TRBD2. CDR3 length: 14 residues. The V gene's germline CDR1 is ENHRY and CDR2 SYGVKD. V dropped 5 bases and J dropped 5; count of bases not matched to a gene: 3. CDR3 bases: TGTGCCATCAGTCCACTAGCGGGAGAAGATACGCAGTATTTT. Its translation: CAISPLAGEDTQYF.

The rearrangement joins TRBV4-1 to TRBJ1-2; D unclear. Trimming left V 0 bases short and J 9 bases short, with 8 bases between. The CDR3 has 12 amino acids. Per germline, CDR1 MGHRA and CDR2 YSYEKL. The DNA for the CDR3 is TGCGCCAGCAGCCAAGAGAAACGGAGCTACACCTTC. Amino acid sequence: CASSQEKRSYTF.

J is TRBJ2-6 and V is TRBV7-3; 12 nucleotides match TRBD2. There are 18 residues in the CDR3. Germline trimming cut 5 bases from V and 4 bases from J; bases unmatched to any gene: 9. Germline V gene sequence: CDR1 SGHTA, CDR2 FQGTGA. CDR3 nucleotide sequence: TGTGCCAGCAGCGCCCGACTAGCGGGAGCCGCCGGGGCCAACGTCCTGACTTTC. The encoded protein is CASSARLAGAAGANVLTF.

The gene calls are TRBV18 and TRBJ2-1, with a tentative D call TRBD2 (6 bases). The germline V gene has CDR1 KGHSH and CDR2 LQKENI. Trimming pared 0 bases from V and 7 bases from J, leaving 13 bases between. CDR3 length: 15 residues. CDR3 sequence reads: CASSPPGGIWNEQFF. For the CDR3, the DNA is TGTGCCAGCTCACCACCTGGCGGGATCTGGAATGAGCAGTTCTTC.

J is TRBJ2-5 and V is TRBV5-5, with D hard to call. Germline loops: CDR1 SGHKS, CDR2 YYEKEE (reference sequence). This CDR3 has 14 residues. The V end was cut by 4 bases, the J end by 2 bases, with 12 bases between. The chain's CDR3 is CASSRMGSQETQYF. Here the CDR3 DNA reads TGTGCCAGCAGCCGGATGGGCTCTCAAGAGACCCAGTACTTC.

V usage is TRBV7-9 and J usage is TRBJ2-2; D remains unclear. The germline CDR1 and CDR2 sequences are SEHNR and FQNEAQ (reference sequence). Trimming took 2 bases from V and 6 from J, leaving 10 bases between them. There are 14 residues in the CDR3. The CDR3 loop is CASSLSQISGELFF. The CDR3 nucleotides are TGTGCCAGCAGCTTATCACAGATTTCCGGGGAGCTGTTTTTT. Variable domain in full (rest from reference TRBV7-9 and TRBJ2-2): DTGVSQNPRHKITKRGQNVTFRCDPISEHNRLYWYRQTLGQGPEFLTYFQNEAQLEKSRLLSDRFSAERPKGSFSTLEIQRTEQGDSAMYLCASSLSQISGELFFGEGSRLTVL.

This chain joins TRBV6-2 or TRBV6-3 and TRBJ1-1; the match to TRBD1 covers 7 bases. The CDR3 runs to 17 residues. The germline V gene encodes CDR1 MNHEY and CDR2 SVGEGT. V was pared by 5 bases and J by 5 bases, with 17 bases of the junction left unmatched. The CDR3 DNA follows: TGTGCCAGCAGTCCAAGGACAGGCGATCCACGCTCGACTGAAGCTTTCTTT. It codes for CASSPRTGDPRSTEAFF.

The chain has TRBV11-2 and TRBJ2-1; TRBD2 aligns across 7 bases. CDR3 length: 16 amino acids. Germline V lookup: CDR1 SGHAT, CDR2 FQNNGV. V lost 5 bases and J lost 3; bases outside the gene matches: 10. CDR3 in amino acids: CASSPLLSGIYNEQFF. The CDR3 nucleotides read TGTGCCAGCAGCCCCCTCTTGAGCGGGATCTACAATGAGCAGTTCTTC.